What follows is one T cell receptor beta chain and its context. Its specific antigen is unknown. The record has no base qualities; no much larger clone is one base away. The data derive from a study of PD-1 blockade in classical Hodgkin lymphoma (dated by TCRdb to 2018 to 2020). About the full investigation: Nivolumab dosing was 3 mg/kg intravenously every 2 weeks, continuing until either disease progression or unacceptable toxicity. The study used CyTOF and TCR beta sequencing to define a peripheral blood immune signature of response to PD-1 blockade in classical Hodgkin lymphoma. On the study overall, not on this receptor specifically: By C4D1, a significant rise was seen in CD4+ TCR diversity but not in CD8+ TCR diversity (p=0.0027 vs p=0.16), and the rise was most apparent among complete responders (p=0.02). Baseline TCR diversity was reported to be lower in newly diagnosed patients than in healthy donors, and even lower in relapsed/refractory patients. Patients starting nivolumab less than 1 year after ASCT had lower diversity and were excluded from later analyses to avoid confounding by immune reconstitution. Trial patients with a complete response had baseline diversity similar to that of newly diagnosed patients, while partial responders and progressors had significantly lower diversity. The study covered only a single clinical trial cohort, and the causes of the repertoire differences, possibly disease activity or prior therapy, were still not defined.

The meaning of the sample's time point label: cycle 4 day 1 (C4D1), after more than 5 weeks of nivolumab. Relapse after autologous stem cell transplantation had occurred in all trial patients, and cohorts A, B and C were distinguished by prior brentuximab vedotin exposure. The trial cohort comprised approximately 55 patients with relapsed/refractory classical Hodgkin lymphoma whose best overall responses were complete response, partial response or progressive disease. In the multi-cohort phase II CheckMate 205 trial, trial patients received single-agent nivolumab. An independent review committee assessed best overall response by applying the 2007 International Working Group response criteria. Trial PBMCs were collected immediately before nivolumab initiation (C1D1) and during therapy at cycle 2 day 1 and cycle 4 day 1. After peripheral blood was drawn into 8 mL Vacutainer Cell Preparation Tubes, PBMCs were isolated by centrifugation and then cryopreserved.

Genomic DNA was isolated using the Qiagen DNeasy kit from unsorted PBMCs as well as from negatively selected CD4+ and CD8+ fractions. TCR beta CDR3 regions were amplified by immunoSEQ multiplex PCR using primers annealing to V and J segments. A synthetic immune receptor repertoire was used to minimize amplification bias, and remaining bias was computationally removed after sequencing. Concerning the study's data processing: Repertoire diversity was quantified as the Shannon entropy index using custom Python scripts. Unsorted, CD4+ and CD8+ repertoires were examined separately, except in combined analyses, for which CD4+ and CD8+ sequences were merged in silico. A clone was considered expanded if an increase in frequency of at least 2-fold after treatment relative to C1D1 was found, and a pseudocount of 0.5 was applied to clones undetected at baseline. Clones with 0 or 1 copy at C1D1 were classified as singleton clones, and clones with 2 or more copies were classified as non-singleton clones. Clones expanded in unsorted samples were assigned a CD4+, CD8+ or unknown annotation through matching of protein sequences in sorted samples from the same patient. Wilcoxon tests were applied to paired samples to test diversity changes from C1D1 to C4D1. The immuneACCESS repertoire file appears here via TCRdb, limited to in-frame rearrangements. These files lack a portion of the clones; in checked studies, under half of the deficit traces to unresolved V genes, and the cause of the others is not known. The V and J calls and clone size were taken over from that table, and D and trimming were inferred from the DNA. The sample yields about 33,000 clones; 65% to 80% were counted once. The ten largest clones add up to almost 4% of the sample.

CDR1 and CDR2 (LNHDA, SQIVND) derive from the germline V gene (reference sequence). The junction shows trimming of 5 bases on V and 7 bases on J, plus 12 bases between the germline ends. Inclusive of the bounding cysteine and phenylalanine, the CDR3 is 13 residues long. Of the read, only the CDR3 DNA is kept; its 39 bases are in frame from base 1. The specimen was peripheral blood mononuclear cells (PBMCs), collected before the fourth cycle of nivolumab. The chain is assembled from TRBV19 and TRBJ1-3; D gene: possibly TRBD1, on 5 matching bases. This receptor was taken from a human donor with classical Hodgkin lymphoma. The CDR3 corresponds to CASSFLGRNTIYF. Here is the DNA: TGTGCCAGTAGTTTTTTGGGGCGTAACACCATATATTTT.